A single sample gave rise to the 19 T cell receptor beta chains below, sequenced in a study of early T cells in non-severe SARS-CoV-2 infection. TCRdb recomputed calls from the 5' RACE reads with MiXCR, one row per CDR3 protein. The table lists over 60,000 distinct CDR3 sequences, about an eighth of them singletons. This sample comprised whole blood, obtained at baseline. These receptors originate from an adult who was a healthcare worker with PCR-confirmed SARS-CoV-2 infection or an uninfected control (not recorded which).

The chain has TRBV5-1 and TRBJ1-6; 10 positions agree with TRBD1. Germline trimming cut 4 bases from V and 6 bases from J; bases unmatched to any gene: 13. This CDR3 is 18 amino acids long. Germline CDR1 reads SGHRS; CDR2 reads YFSETQ. The CDR3 bases are TGCGCCAGCAGCCCCTCGACAGGGGGCGGAGGTGGTAATTCACCCCTCCACTTT. This codes for CASSPSTGGGGGNSPLHF.

This clonotype occurred a few times. V gene TRBV6-5 combines with J gene TRBJ2-3; D gene uncertain. V was clipped by 0 bases and J by 4 bases, with 11 bases between them. The germline V gene has CDR1 MNHEY and CDR2 SVGAGI. The CDR3 consists of 15 residues. The CDR3 loop reads CASSYSSRKADTQYF. The CDR3 bases are TGTGCCAGCAGTTACTCGAGTAGGAAGGCAGATACGCAGTATTTT.

This clonotype came up a few times. The V and J genes are TRBV12-3 or TRBV12-4 and TRBJ2-3; D may be TRBD1 (6 bases). The CDR3 spans 15 residues. V lost 2 bases to trimming and J lost 1 base, with 10 bases between them. The chain's CDR3 is CASSLRGGGTDTQYF. The CDR3 DNA sequence: TGTGCCAGCAGTTTAAGAGGGGGAGGCACAGATACGCAGTATTTT.

The sample holds a few counts of this clonotype. V usage is TRBV6-6 and J usage is TRBJ1-4; 9 bases agree with TRBD1. Unmatched junction bases numbered 8, after V lost 2 bases and J lost 1 base. The CDR3 is 18 amino acids. From germline, CDR1 is MNHNY and CDR2 SVGAGI (reference sequence). The CDR3 DNA reads as TGTGCCAGCAGTTACGCGGGACAGGGCGAAAGAACTAATGAAAAACTGTTTTTT. Translated, it gives CASSYAGQGERTNEKLFF.

This clonotype was seen many times. The chain links TRBV6-6 to TRBJ2-7, with 9 bases matching TRBD1. The ends lost 5 bases at V and 3 bases at J; junction bases unmatched: 5. The CDR3 sequence is 14 residues long. Germline CDR1 reads MNHNY; CDR2 reads SVGAGI (reference sequence). DNA of the CDR3: TGTGCCAGCAGTACGGGACAGGGTGTCTACGAGCAGTACTTC. Translated: CASSTGQGVYEQYF.

This clonotype was counted between two and nine times. CDR3 residues: CSGGGGPNTDTQYF. The CDR3 DNA is TGCAGCGGCGGAGGGGGCCCTAACACAGATACGCAGTATTTT. The J gene is TRBJ2-3, the V gene TRBV29-1; D may be TRBD1 (7 bases). Germline CDR1 reads SQVTM; CDR2 reads ANQGSEA. The CDR3 has 14 amino acids. V lost 7 bases and J lost 2, with 16 bases in between.

This clonotype was observed a handful of times. V is TRBV6-5 and J is TRBJ1-6; D is uncertain. CDR3 length: 12 amino acids. Germline V gene lookup returns CDR1 MNHEY and CDR2 SVGAGI. Trimming cost V 1 base and J 7 bases, with 2 bases left between them. The CDR3 DNA reads TGTGCCAGCAGTTACTTGAATTCACCCCTCCACTTT. It encodes CASSYLNSPLHF.

The sample holds a few counts of this clonotype. This chain joins TRBV14 and TRBJ2-2; 8 nucleotides line up with TRBD2. J lost 2 bases, V lost 6 bases, and 8 bases had no gene match. The CDR3 is made up of 16 amino acids. CDR1 and CDR2 (germline): SGHDN, FVKESK. The CDR3 region has the DNA TGTGCCAGCAGGCCCAGCGGGGGCCATAACACCGGGGAGCTGTTTTTT. Its protein product is CASRPSGGHNTGELFF.

This clonotype came up a few times. The V and J genes are TRBV27 and TRBJ1-1; TRBD1 aligns across 11 bases. The germline CDR1 and CDR2 sequences are MNHEY and SMNVEV (reference sequence). The CDR3 covers 15 residues. V lost 5 bases to trimming and J lost 4 bases; unmatched junction nucleotides: 6. This chain's CDR3 is CASSVSGTGGTEAFF. The CDR3 DNA is TGTGCCAGCAGTGTTTCCGGGACAGGGGGCACTGAAGCTTTCTTT.

J is TRBJ2-7 and V is TRBV20-1; D is unresolved. From germline, CDR1 is DFQATT and CDR2 SNEGSKA (reference sequence). The ends were cut back, 6 bases at V and 1 base at J, with 16 bases in the middle. The CDR3 spans 14 residues. CDR3: CSATGTANSYEQYF. The CDR3 DNA is TGCAGTGCCACCGGAACGGCAAATTCCTACGAGCAGTACTTC.

This CDR3 reads CASSLRGQNTGELFF. CDR3 DNA sequence: TGTGCCAGCAGCTTAAGGGGACAGAACACCGGGGAGCTGTTTTTT. This chain links TRBV7-2 with TRBJ2-2; weak D call: TRBD1 (6 bases). V dropped 2 bases and J dropped 1 base, with 8 bases sitting between them. Germline-derived CDR1 and CDR2 are SGHTA and FQGNSA. This CDR3 contains 15 residues.

This chain joins TRBV5-4 and TRBJ2-2; no clear D. V was pared by 0 bases and J by 3 bases, with 6 bases between. This CDR3 is built from 14 residues. Looked up from germline, CDR1 is SGHNT and CDR2 is YYREEE (reference sequence). This CDR3 reads CASSLDRYTGELFF. The CDR3, as DNA: TGTGCCAGCAGCTTGGACCGGTACACCGGGGAGCTGTTTTTT.

This clonotype was observed many times. The genes are TRBV4-2 and TRBJ2-1; TRBD2 aligns across 15 bases. Germline V gene data show CDR1 as LGHNA and CDR2 as YNFKEQ. V lost 3 bases and J lost 1; bases outside the gene matches: 4. The CDR3 loop spans 18 amino acids. CDR3: CASSQGTSGGLSYNEQFF. The DNA for the CDR3 is TGTGCCAGCAGCCAGGGGACTAGCGGGGGGTTATCCTACAATGAGCAGTTCTTC.

CDR3 sequence (DNA): TGTGCCAGCAGCTTAGCGGGAGGGACTAGGGGGGATACGCAGTATTTT. Translated, it gives CASSLAGGTRGDTQYF. This rearrangement joins TRBV7-2 to TRBJ2-3; 8 bases line up with TRBD2. CDR1 is SGHTA, CDR2 FQGNSA, per germline. The length of the CDR3 is 16 residues. Trimming took 0 bases from V and 6 from J; bases not matched to a gene: 8.

V is TRBV3-1 and J is TRBJ2-7; 7 positions agree with TRBD1. Trimming took 7 bases from V and 3 from J; bases not matched to a gene: 6. The CDR3 consists of 13 residues. Germline CDR1 reads LGHDT; CDR2 reads YNNKEL (reference sequence). The CDR3 sequence is CASTHRGYYEQYF. The CDR3 coding sequence is TGTGCCAGCACTCACAGGGGTTACTACGAGCAGTACTTC.

This clonotype was recorded many times. V is TRBV7-3 and J is TRBJ1-1; maybe TRBD1 (5 bases). Germline CDR1 and CDR2: SGHTA and FQGTGA. The CDR3 consists of 15 residues. Trimming pared 2 bases from V and 2 bases from J, leaving 12 bases between. The CDR3 loop reads CASSLSGTPNTEAFF. The DNA for the CDR3 is TGTGCCAGCAGCTTATCGGGGACCCCAAACACTGAAGCTTTCTTT.

This clonotype has a handful of counts. J is TRBJ2-1 and V is TRBV20-1; D is undetermined. Trimming pared 3 bases from V and 6 bases from J, leaving 12 bases between. Germline V CDR1 and CDR2: DFQATT, SNEGSKA (reference sequence). The CDR3 length is 13 residues. The CDR3 here is CSASSLAVNEQFF. CDR3 coding DNA: TGCAGTGCTAGTAGCCTTGCCGTCAATGAGCAGTTCTTC.

V and J are TRBV29-1 and TRBJ2-1, with a weak D call TRBD2 (6 bases). Germline assignment: CDR1 SQVTM and CDR2 ANQGSEA. V lost 3 bases to trimming and J lost 3 bases, with 18 bases between them. The CDR3 length is 16 residues. The CDR3 sequence is CSVEIGGATSYNEQFF. The CDR3 DNA sequence: TGCAGCGTTGAGATCGGCGGGGCTACCAGCTACAATGAGCAGTTCTTC.

This clonotype was seen a few times. J is TRBJ1-2 and V is TRBV18, with D hard to call. The V end was cut by 4 bases, the J end by 6 bases, with 9 bases between. The CDR3 contains 12 residues. Per germline, CDR1 KGHSH and CDR2 LQKENI. The CDR3 DNA follows: TGTGCCAGCTCACGGCCAATCCATGGCTACACCTTC. It yields the protein CASSRPIHGYTF.